Sequencing of this TCR beta chain was carried out in a study of T cells after yellow fever vaccination. General study findings and limits: Contaminants from the bulk population, in the form of abundant clonotypes, could be found in FACS-sorted repertoires.

This clonotype was observed a handful of times. Its antigen is still unknown. TCRdb used MiXCR to reprocess the 5' RACE reads, holding one entry per CDR3 protein. The data hold 250,000 to 350,000 distinct CDR3 sequences, with around 7.3% observed a single time. The CDR3 is made up of 10 amino acids. Germline CDR1 reads SEHNR; CDR2 reads FQNEAQ (reference sequence). Trimming removed 5 bases at V and 10 bases at J, with 6 bases between. The material was PBMCs, obtained 35 to 50 days after the first yellow fever vaccination. This chain uses TRBV7-9 with TRBJ2-1; D gene unclear. The TCR sequence derives from a man between 18 and 29 years old who received the YFV17D yellow fever vaccine. CDR3 sequence reads: CASSGREQFF. As DNA, the CDR3 is TGTGCCAGCAGCGGTAGGGAGCAGTTCTTC.